This T cell receptor (beta chain) originates from a study of blood T cell repertoires in COVID-19. Study background: Donors in the United States, Italy and Spain gave samples during acute or convalescent COVID-19. In each case, the material was cDNA or gDNA derived from T cells, B-cell-depleted T cells, or PBMCs.

Original data processing: Amplifying reference gene primers gave estimates of nucleated cell counts. Method: immunoSEQ multiplex PCR; TCRdb's copy keeps in-frame clones and lacks some. V, J and clone size are taken as reported in that table, and D and trimming were inferred from the DNA itself. This table holds about 140,000 clones, about 80% found once. The CDR3 length is 13 residues. V lost 5 bases to trimming and J lost 7 bases, with 12 bases between them. Germline V CDR1 and CDR2: SGHNT, YENEEA. Source material: peripheral blood. The sequence derives from a woman aged 60-75 years with acute or convalescent COVID-19. The chain uses TRBV11-3 and TRBJ2-1; D gene uncertain. CDR3 DNA: TGTGCCAGCAGCGATGGTACAGTTAATGAGCAGTTCTTC. It is translated as CASSDGTVNEQFF. Complete variable domain (other parts from reference TRBV11-3 and TRBJ2-1): EAGVVQSPRYKIIEKKQPVAFWCNPISGHNTLYWYLQNLGQGPELLIRYENEEAVDDSQLPKDRFSAERLKGVDSTLKIQPAELGDSAVYLCASSDGTVNEQFFGPGTRLTVL.